Below are 23 T cell receptor beta chains sequenced from a single sample in a study of memory CD4+ T cells and cytomegalovirus serostatus. The sort gate was single viable CD3+CD4+CD8-CD45RO+ cells for memory CD4+ T cells. Sequencing used immunoSEQ multiplex PCR; TCRdb keeps in-frame clones, though not all of them. The sample holds 50,000 to 70,000 clones, more than 60% seen once. Sequencing was performed on memory CD4+ T cells from blood. The source is an adult in good health and CMV-seronegative.

The J gene is TRBJ1-4, the V gene TRBV6-5; D uncertain. The ends were cut back, 5 bases at V and 8 bases at J, with 15 bases in the middle. CDR1 and CDR2 from the germline V gene are MNHEY and SVGAGI. The CDR3 is made up of 14 amino acids. For the CDR3, the DNA is TGTGCCAGCAGTACCGATCAGTGGGGAGAAAAACTGTTTTTT. Its protein product is CASSTDQWGEKLFF.

This rearrangement joins TRBV12-5 to TRBJ2-7, with 10 nucleotides matching TRBD1. V was clipped by 0 bases and J by 2 bases; unmatched bases: 7. Germline CDR1 is LGHNT and CDR2 is FRNRAP. The CDR3 totals 17 residues. In DNA form, the CDR3 reads TGTGCTAGTGGTTTGGTAGGGGGACAGGGGTTAACCTACGAGCAGTACTTC. Residues: CASGLVGGQGLTYEQYF.

The V gene is TRBV7-9, the J gene TRBJ1-5; possible D gene TRBD1, 5 bases. The CDR3 totals 15 residues. CDR1 and CDR2 from the germline V gene are SEHNR and FQNEAQ (reference sequence). The V end was cut by 1 base, the J end by 7 bases, with 14 bases between. CDR3 amino acids: CASSLDGGGGQPQHF. In nucleotides, the CDR3 is TGTGCCAGCAGCTTAGATGGGGGAGGAGGACAGCCCCAGCATTTT. The whole variable domain, remainder taken from reference TRBV7-9 and TRBJ1-5, is DTGVSQNPRHKITKRGQNVTFRCDPISEHNRLYWYRQTLGQGPEFLTYFQNEAQLEKSRLLSDRFSAERPKGSFSTLEIQRTEQGDSAMYLCASSLDGGGGQPQHFGDGTRLSIL.

The V and J genes are TRBV5-1 and TRBJ1-2, with unresolved D. Deletions cut 2 bases from V and 3 bases from J, with 5 bases between. Looked up from germline, CDR1 is SGHRS and CDR2 is YFSETQ. This CDR3 region has 12 residues. In DNA, the CDR3 is TGCGCCAGCAGCTTCGGGGACTATGGCTACACCTTC. Translating it yields CASSFGDYGYTF.

The V call is TRBV6-5, the J call TRBJ2-5; D ambiguous. Trimming left V 3 bases short and J 5 bases short, with 7 bases between. Germline assignment: CDR1 MNHEY and CDR2 SVGAGI. This CDR3 region has 12 residues. The CDR3 bases are TGTGCCAGCAGTTATGGTTCGGAGACCCAGTACTTC. This translates into CASSYGSETQYF.

The chain is built from TRBV19 and TRBJ2-2, with D unclear. Per the germline V gene, CDR1 is LNHDA and CDR2 is SQIVND (reference sequence). V lost 7 bases, J lost 0 bases, and 15 bases lay in between. This CDR3 spans 16 amino acids. The CDR3 coding sequence is TGTGCCAGTACCTTAGGTGGCTCGACGAACACCGGGGAGCTGTTTTTT. Translating gives CASTLGGSTNTGELFF.

This clone turned up a few times. This rearrangement joins TRBV5-1 to TRBJ2-7, with no clear D. CDR3 length: 13 residues. V was cut by 0 bases and J by 1 base, with 5 bases left in between. Germline lookup yields CDR1 SGHRS and CDR2 YFSETQ. CDR3 protein: CASSLELSYEQYF. Written as DNA, the CDR3 is TGCGCCAGCAGCTTGGAGCTTTCCTACGAGCAGTACTTC.

CDR3 sequence reads: CASTPVGGIYEQYF. CDR3 coding DNA: TGTGCCAGCACCCCAGTGGGAGGCATCTACGAGCAGTACTTC. The chain uses TRBV6-5 and TRBJ2-7, with a weak D call TRBD2 (6 bases). The CDR3 is 14 amino acids. V was pared by 7 bases and J by 3 bases, with 16 bases between. Germline lookup yields CDR1 MNHEY and CDR2 SVGAGI.

The CDR3 is CASSYSTGGSGYTF. Written as DNA, the CDR3 is TGTGCCAGCAGTTACTCGACGGGGGGTTCTGGCTACACCTTC. The chain links TRBV6-6 to TRBJ1-2; D is possibly TRBD1 (5 bases). V was trimmed by 0 bases and J by 7 bases, leaving 12 bases between them. CDR3 length: 14 amino acids. CDR1 is MNHNY, CDR2 SVGAGI, per germline (reference sequence).

This chain uses TRBV11-2 with TRBJ2-5; TRBD1 aligns across 7 bases. The ends lost 5 bases at V and 5 bases at J; junction bases unmatched: 2. In germline, CDR1 is SGHAT, CDR2 FQNNGV. This CDR3 has 12 amino acids. CDR3 sequence reads: CASSQDRETQYF. As DNA, the CDR3 is TGTGCCAGCAGCCAGGACAGGGAGACCCAGTACTTC.

This chain links TRBV5-8 with TRBJ2-7; D remains ambiguous. Trimming removed 2 bases at V and 6 bases at J, with 6 bases between. The CDR3 spans 11 residues. Germline CDR1 and CDR2: SGHTS and YDEGEE. CDR3 nucleotides: TGTGCCAGCAGCTTCACGACCGAGCAGTACTTC. Translated: CASSFTTEQYF. Supplemented by reference TRBV5-8 and TRBJ2-7, the full variable domain reads EAGVTQSPTHLIKTRGQQATLRCSPISGHTSVYWYQQALGLGLQFLLWYDEGEERNRGNFPPRFSGRQFPNYSSELNVNALELEDSALYLCASSFTTEQYFGPGTRLTVT.

The chain joins TRBV4-1 to TRBJ1-1; D gene unclear. The CDR3 length is 14 residues. V lost 0 bases to trimming and J lost 9 bases, with 14 bases between them. CDR1 and CDR2 (germline): MGHRA, YSYEKL. CDR3 sequence: CASSQESAGVKAFF. CDR3 DNA: TGCGCCAGCAGCCAAGAATCAGCGGGAGTTAAAGCTTTCTTT.

This sequence joins TRBV19 and TRBJ1-5; no clear D gene. This CDR3 contains 15 residues. The germline CDR1 and CDR2 sequences are LNHDA and SQIVND (reference sequence). Trimming removed 5 bases at V and 2 bases at J, with 13 bases between. The CDR3 protein is CASSLSVNGNQPQHF. The DNA of the CDR3 is TGTGCCAGTAGTCTCAGTGTTAATGGCAATCAGCCCCAGCATTTT.

The chain has TRBV10-2 and TRBJ2-7; 9 bases are a match to TRBD1. The length of the CDR3 is 15 residues. V lost 2 bases and J lost 1; bases outside the gene matches: 3. CDR1 is WSHSY and CDR2 is SAAADI in the germline V gene. The CDR3 is CASSEMGQGSYEQYF. In nucleotides, the CDR3 is TGCGCCAGCAGTGAGATGGGACAGGGTTCCTACGAGCAGTACTTC.

This clone was counted only a few times. A read error may account for a junction end that differs from germline. This chain joins TRBV7-7 and TRBJ2-3; either TRBD1 or TRBD2 may supply D (5 bases each). The CDR3 contains 16 residues. Germline V gene data show CDR1 as SSHAT and CDR2 as FNYEAQ (reference sequence). CDR3 residues: CASSPGRLVSTDTQYF. CDR3 DNA sequence: TGTGCTAGCAGCCCGGGACGCCTAGTTAGCACAGATACGCAGTATTTT.

The chain joins TRBV19 to TRBJ1-3, with D unclear. Germline CDR1 LNHDA, CDR2 SQIVND (reference sequence). V was clipped by 5 bases and J by 2 bases, with 19 bases between them. The CDR3 spans 17 residues. This chain's CDR3 is CASSFFLGNQAGNTIYF. The CDR3 DNA reads as TGTGCCAGTAGTTTCTTCCTAGGGAATCAGGCTGGAAACACCATATATTTT.

The genes are TRBV6-5 and TRBJ1-1, with D possibly matching TRBD1 (6 bases). Trimming took off 6 bases at V and 11 bases at J, with 13 bases between the two ends. The length of the CDR3 is 11 residues. Germline CDR1 is MNHEY and CDR2 is SVGAGI. Here the CDR3 reads CASRERQGAFF. For the CDR3, the DNA is TGTGCCAGCAGGGAGAGGCAGGGGGCTTTCTTT.

The gene calls are TRBV28 and TRBJ1-2, with TRBD1 identical over 7 bases. V lost 2 bases, J lost 5 bases, and 11 bases stayed unmatched. Germline V lookup: CDR1 MDHEN, CDR2 SYDVKM. The CDR3 extends over 16 amino acids. Here the CDR3 DNA reads TGTGCCAGCAGTTTACCCGGACAGGCCAGAAGATATGGCTACACCTTC. It specifies CASSLPGQARRYGYTF.

As to this clone: The sample carries other DNA sequences with the same CDR3. The V call is TRBV27, the J call TRBJ1-6; D may be TRBD1 (5 bases). The CDR3 loop spans 15 amino acids. CDR1 and CDR2 from the germline V gene are MNHEY and SMNVEV (reference sequence). Trimming removed 4 bases from V and 4 bases from J, with 11 bases in between. The CDR3 region has the DNA TGTGCCAGCAGTTCGAGACAGTCTTATAATTCACCCCTCCACTTT. This sequence encodes CASSSRQSYNSPLHF.

The chain is built from TRBV5-4 and TRBJ2-2, with 9 positions matching TRBD2. With 0 bases clipped from V and 4 bases from J, the junction kept 1 base outside the gene matches. CDR3 size: 15 residues. Germline loops: CDR1 SGHNT, CDR2 YYREEE (reference sequence). CDR3 loop: CASSLGGRATGELFF. The CDR3 bases are TGTGCCAGCAGCTTGGGCGGGAGGGCCACCGGGGAGCTGTTTTTT.

This sequence joins TRBV21-1 and TRBJ1-2. TRBV21-1 is deemed a pseudogene. The CDR3 sequence is 14 residues long. CDR3 sequence (DNA): TGTGCCAACATGGAATATGGAAAGCTCTATGGCTACACCTTC. This translates into CANMEYGKLYGYTF.

V and J are TRBV6-5 and TRBJ2-7; D is unresolved. The CDR3 runs to 11 residues. Germline loops: CDR1 MNHEY, CDR2 SVGAGI. V was pared by 6 bases and J by 3 bases, with 6 bases between. CDR3 in amino acids: CASREIYEQYF. CDR3 DNA: TGTGCCAGCAGGGAAATCTACGAGCAGTACTTC.

J is TRBJ2-1 and V is TRBV7-3; 7 nucleotides match TRBD1. Germline CDR1 SGHTA, CDR2 FQGTGA. J lost 3 bases, V lost 5 bases, and 7 bases had no gene match. This CDR3 comprises 15 residues. CDR3 sequence reads: CASSVRGGNYNEQFF. The CDR3, as DNA: TGTGCCAGCAGCGTAAGAGGGGGCAACTACAATGAGCAGTTCTTC. Variable domain in full (rest from reference TRBV7-3 and TRBJ2-1): GAGVSQTPSNKVTEKGKYVELRCDPISGHTALYWYRQSLGQGPEFLIYFQGTGAADDSGLPNDRFFAVRPEGSVSTLKIQRTERGDSAVYLCASSVRGGNYNEQFFGPGTRLTVL.